Each of the 20 T cell receptor beta chains below was sequenced from the same sample in a study of neurological immune-mediated disorders (dated by TCRdb to the late 2010s). Library creation used 5' RACE. Sequencing used an Illumina HiSeq 2500. TCRdb reprocessing: public reads trimmed at Q25 with fastp, clones called with MiXCR, in-frame beta chains kept. One record per CDR3 amino acid sequence lists the most common genes and DNA. The sample yields about 59,000 distinct CDR3 sequences; 10% to 15% were counted once. The ten top clones hold roughly 10% of the sample. Sequenced material: PBMCs. The receptors stem from a woman aged 55-75 years with HTLV-1-associated myelopathy (HAM/TSP).

Comments on this clonotype: A much larger clone differs by one base, so this may be a read error. The chain combines TRBV12-3 or TRBV12-4 with TRBJ2-7; D is possibly TRBD1 (5 bases). This CDR3 is built from 11 residues. CDR3 DNA sequence: TGTGCCAGCAGTCAGGGCCACGATCAGTACTTC. Its translation is CASSQGHDQYF.

This clonotype showed up many times. The rearrangement uses TRBV15 and TRBJ2-7; 7 bases map to TRBD1. In germline, CDR1 is LNHNV, CDR2 YYDKDF (reference sequence). The J segment lost 6 bases and the V segment lost 0 bases, leaving 11 bases of the junction unmatched. This CDR3 region has 16 residues. This chain's CDR3 is CATSRDNRQGTSEQYF. CDR3 sequence (DNA): TGTGCCACCAGCAGAGATAATAGACAGGGCACTTCCGAGCAGTACTTC.

A word on this clonotype: At one end the junction does not follow the germline gene, possibly because of a read error. The CDR3 DNA reads as TGTTCCAGCAGCCCAGACAGGAGCTCTGGTGCCAACGTCCTGACTTTC. Its protein product is CSSSPDRSSGANVLTF. The chain couples TRBV4-2 to TRBJ2-6, with D possibly matching TRBD1 (6 bases). In germline, CDR1 is LGHNA, CDR2 YNFKEQ. The CDR3 consists of 16 residues.

In this sample, this clonotype turned up many times. The J gene is TRBJ2-1, the V gene TRBV5-1; possible D gene TRBD2, 5 bases. The V and J ends lost 0 bases and 3 bases respectively, with 13 bases between them. Germline V lookup: CDR1 SGHRS, CDR2 YFSETQ. This CDR3 region has 16 residues. CDR3 amino acids: CASSLDRLADYNEQFF. The CDR3, as DNA: TGCGCCAGCAGCTTGGATCGGCTAGCAGACTACAATGAGCAGTTCTTC.

This clonotype was counted many times. J is TRBJ1-6 and V is TRBV5-1; perhaps TRBD1 as D (6 bases). The CDR3 is made up of 15 amino acids. Germline values: CDR1 SGHRS, CDR2 YFSETQ. The V end lost 0 bases, the J end lost 2 bases, and 6 bases lay between the germline ends. The CDR3 sequence is CASSLGTAYNSPLHF. The DNA for the CDR3 is TGCGCCAGCAGCTTGGGGACAGCCTATAATTCACCCCTCCACTTT. Filled out from reference TRBV5-1 and TRBJ1-6, the complete variable domain reads KAGVTQTPRYLIKTRGQQVTLSCSPISGHRSVSWYQQTPGQGLQFLFEYFSETQRNKGNFPGRFSGRQFSNSRSEMNVSTLELGDSALYLCASSLGTAYNSPLHFGNGTRLTVT.

This clonotype showed up many times. This chain joins TRBV29-1 and TRBJ1-2; TRBD1 aligns across 7 bases. There are 13 residues in the CDR3. CDR1 and CDR2 from the germline V gene are SQVTM and ANQGSEA. Trimming took 7 bases from V and 4 from J; bases not matched to a gene: 9. The CDR3 loop reads CSGRTGAGYGYTF. CDR3 sequence (DNA): TGCAGCGGAAGAACAGGGGCCGGCTATGGCTACACCTTC.

This clonotype came up many times. The chain recombines TRBV3-1 with TRBJ1-1; D unclear. Trimming removed 1 base at V and 1 base at J, with 4 bases between. Germline CDR1 LGHDT, CDR2 YNNKEL (reference sequence). This CDR3 is 13 amino acids long. CDR3: CASSQAPNTEAFF. The DNA of the CDR3 is TGTGCCAGCAGCCAAGCCCCGAACACTGAAGCTTTCTTT.

This clonotype was recorded many times. This chain links TRBV29-1 with TRBJ2-7; 8 bases are a match to TRBD2. The germline V gene encodes CDR1 SQVTM and CDR2 ANQGSEA. Trimming took 6 bases from V and 4 from J; bases not matched to a gene: 14. There are 15 residues in the CDR3. Written as DNA, the CDR3 is TGCAGCGTCGGGGGGGGGGAATTGGACAGTTACGAGCAGTACTTC. Encoded protein: CSVGGGELDSYEQYF.

Concerning this clonotype: This may be a read error: a much more frequent sequence differs by one nucleotide. The V gene is TRBV18, the J gene TRBJ1-2; tentative D call: TRBD1 (5 bases). Trimming took 4 bases from V and 0 from J, leaving 18 bases between them. Germline V lookup: CDR1 KGHSH, CDR2 LQKENI. The CDR3 is made up of 17 amino acids. In DNA, the CDR3 is TGTGCCAGCTCACACTTGGCAGGGACCTCTCCTAACTATGGCTACACCTTC. Amino acid sequence: CASSHLAGTSPNYGYTF. Based on the CDR3 plus reference TRBV18 and TRBJ1-2, the full variable domain is NAGVMQNPRHLVRRRGQEARLRCSPMKGHSHVYWYRQLPEEGLKFMVYLQKENIIDESGMPKERFSAEFPKEGPSILRIQQVVRGDSAAYFCASSHLAGTSPNYGYTFGSGTRLTVV.

In its sample, this clonotype was seen many times. This chain links TRBV6-5 with TRBJ2-3; no clear D. The CDR3 sequence is 15 residues long. Germline V gene sequence: CDR1 MNHEY, CDR2 SVGAGI. V was clipped by 3 bases and J by 0 bases, with 10 bases between them. CDR3 in amino acids: CASSYTGQSTDTQYF. The DNA of the CDR3 is TGTGCCAGCAGTTATACCGGGCAGAGCACAGATACGCAGTATTTT.

This clonotype was seen many times. The chain carries TRBV28 and TRBJ2-2; D is possibly TRBD1 or TRBD2 (5 bases each). CDR3 length: 14 residues. The germline V and J ends were trimmed by 6 bases and 1 base, with 9 bases remaining between them. CDR1 is MDHEN, CDR2 SYDVKM, per germline. The CDR3 DNA follows: TGTGCCAGCAGCCTGGGACGGAACACCGGGGAGCTGTTTTTT. Its protein is CASSLGRNTGELFF.

The chain carries TRBV20-1 and TRBJ2-1, with TRBD2 matching 7 bases. J was trimmed by 9 bases and V by 6 bases; bases with no gene match: 17. This CDR3 is built from 15 residues. Looked up from germline, CDR1 is DFQATT and CDR2 is SNEGSKA (reference sequence). The CDR3 DNA is TGCAGTGCCAGCCCAACTAGAGGGAGGGCCGGTGAGCAGTTCTTC. Protein product: CSASPTRGRAGEQFF.

In its sample, this clonotype was seen many times. The chain employs TRBV7-6 and TRBJ2-3; 7 nucleotides match TRBD2. CDR3 length equals 15 residues. Germline V gene lookup returns CDR1 SGHVS and CDR2 FNYEAQ. The ends lost 5 bases at V and 0 bases at J; junction bases unmatched: 5. The CDR3 sequence is CASSPPAGSTDTQYF. The CDR3 DNA reads as TGTGCCAGCAGCCCCCCAGCGGGGAGCACAGATACGCAGTATTTT. The whole variable domain, filled in from reference TRBV7-6 and TRBJ2-3, reads GAGVSQSPRYKVTKRGQDVALRCDPISGHVSLYWYRQALGQGPEFLTYFNYEAQQDKSGLPNDRFSAERPEGSISTLTIQRTEQRDSAMYRCASSPPAGSTDTQYFGPGTRLTVL.

There are many counts of this clonotype. The chain couples TRBV12-3 or TRBV12-4 to TRBJ1-5; no reliable D call. The CDR3 spans 14 residues. V was cut by 7 bases and J by 6 bases, with 16 bases left in between. The CDR3 DNA sequence: TGTGCCAGCACCCTTGGGGTATTAAGTCAGCCCCAGCATTTT. Its translation: CASTLGVLSQPQHF.

This clonotype was detected ten times or more. This sequence joins TRBV9 and TRBJ2-7, with D unresolved. CDR1 is SGDLS, CDR2 YYNGEE, per germline. Trimming took off 1 base at V and 6 bases at J, with 11 bases between the two ends. There are 13 residues in the CDR3. This CDR3 reads CASSVHPGAEQYF. DNA for the CDR3: TGTGCCAGCAGCGTACACCCCGGAGCCGAGCAGTACTTC. The complete variable domain, with remaining parts taken from reference TRBV9 and TRBJ2-7, reads DSGVTQTPKHLITATGQRVTLRCSPRSGDLSVYWYQQSLDQGLQFLIQYYNGEERAKGNILERFSAQQFPDLHSELNLSSLELGDSALYFCASSVHPGAEQYFGPGTRLTVT.

This clonotype was seen at least ten times. The rearrangement uses TRBV5-1 and TRBJ2-3; 8 bases agree with TRBD2. The germline CDR1 and CDR2 sequences are SGHRS and YFSETQ. After removal of 0 bases from V and 4 bases from J, the junction contained 10 bases not matched to a gene. The CDR3 sequence is 17 residues long. CDR3 loop: CASSLVLTGGPSDTQYF. The DNA for the CDR3 is TGCGCCAGCAGCTTGGTGTTGACGGGAGGGCCATCAGATACGCAGTATTTT.

The chain joins TRBV5-1 to TRBJ2-1; 8 bases align to TRBD2. The CDR3 covers 14 residues. The germline CDR1 and CDR2 sequences are SGHRS and YFSETQ. The ends lost 4 bases at V and 9 bases at J; junction bases unmatched: 9. The CDR3 region is CASSRGSREGEQFF. In nucleotides, the CDR3 is TGCGCCAGCAGCCGCGGGAGTCGGGAGGGTGAGCAGTTCTTC.

There are many counts of this clonotype. V gene TRBV7-9 combines with J gene TRBJ2-7; D might be TRBD1 (6 bases). CDR3 length equals 13 residues. Germline assignment: CDR1 SEHNR and CDR2 FQNEAQ (reference sequence). Trimming stripped 3 bases from V and 7 bases from J, with 13 bases between. The CDR3, as DNA: TGTGCCAGCAGCTTGCAGGGGTGGTCGGAGCAGTACTTC. Translating gives CASSLQGWSEQYF.

This clonotype was observed at least ten times. The chain combines TRBV11-3 with TRBJ2-5; tentative D call: TRBD2 (6 bases). The V gene lost 5 bases and the J gene lost 7 bases, with 14 bases spanning the gap. The CDR3 sequence is 13 residues long. From germline, CDR1 is SGHNT and CDR2 YENEEA. CDR3: CASSPGPEGTQYF. The CDR3 region has the DNA TGTGCCAGCAGCCCGGGCCCGGAGGGGACCCAGTACTTC. The full variable domain, with the rest looked up from reference TRBV11-3 and TRBJ2-5, is EAGVVQSPRYKIIEKKQPVAFWCNPISGHNTLYWYLQNLGQGPELLIRYENEEAVDDSQLPKDRFSAERLKGVDSTLKIQPAELGDSAVYLCASSPGPEGTQYFGPGTRLLVL.

This clonotype has just a few counts. The chain links TRBV5-1 to TRBJ1-1; possibly TRBD1 for D (5 bases). Trimming stripped 0 bases from V and 8 bases from J, with 11 bases between. This CDR3 spans 13 amino acids. Germline V lookup: CDR1 SGHRS, CDR2 YFSETQ. The CDR3 region is CASSLAGAREAFF. CDR3 bases: TGCGCCAGCAGCTTGGCCGGGGCCAGAGAAGCTTTCTTT. Filled out from reference TRBV5-1 and TRBJ1-1, the complete variable domain reads KAGVTQTPRYLIKTRGQQVTLSCSPISGHRSVSWYQQTPGQGLQFLFEYFSETQRNKGNFPGRFSGRQFSNSRSEMNVSTLELGDSALYLCASSLAGAREAFFGQGTRLTVV.